This record looks at one T cell receptor (beta chain) sequence and its context. It lacks a known antigen. No much larger clonotype is one base removed from it; base qualities were not supplied. This record belongs to a study of shared clonotypes between healthy human individuals (dated by TCRdb to the early 2020s). Regarding the complete study: The cohort included a few men and two women between 18 and 49 years of age. For each donor, CD4 naive and CD4 memory were each run on three plates, CD8 naive on two plates, and CD8 memory on one plate. To estimate repertoire size and how much clonotype sharing occurs between individuals, the study deeply sequenced the blood TCR repertoires of roughly 5 healthy adults. To increase sequencing depth and limit assay-specific biases, different laboratories used diverse techniques to prepare libraries and sequence TCR repertoires. Leukapheresis yielded between about 0.94 and 9.5 billion PBMCs per donor.

Using the deep immunoSEQ assay, TCR CDR3 regions were amplified from genomic DNA by multiplex PCR. Extracted genomic DNA from each cell subset was spread evenly across all wells of several immunoSEQ 96-well plates, with each plate serving as a replicate. For sorted subsets, each replicate PCR was loaded with approximately 190 ng genomic DNA, equivalent to 30,000 or so T cell genomes. Purified libraries were measured with a Qubit 3.0 fluorometer, size-checked on a Bioanalyzer 2100, and measured again with the KAPA Library Quantification kit. Every immunoSEQ 96-well plate was sequenced on a dedicated single-read 150-cycle Illumina NextSeq 550 flow cell. From the authors' description of their analysis: The immunoSEQ output contained only junctional sequences without quality scores, so filtering could not match that applied to full-length reads. To assign V/J genes and CDR3, sequences were annotated against IMGT germline references using PyIR, a Python wrapper for IgBLAST v1.9. Reads were filtered out if the reads had weak V/J assignments (E-value above 1e-6), no CDR3, stop codons, out-of-frame junctions, or ambiguous translated residues. V3J clonotypes were defined as sequences sharing the same inferred V gene, J gene, and CDR3 amino acid sequence. To compute the percentage overlap between repertoires, the number of shared unique clonotypes was divided by the size of the smaller repertoire. RTK rarefaction, the Chao1 estimator, and Recon v2.1 estimates of unobserved clonotypes were used to assess repertoire richness. Generation probabilities were computed with OLGA for all TCRbeta clonotypes obtained by the gDNA method from a few donors. Imported from immuneACCESS, the table was reduced by TCRdb to in-frame sequences with V and J called. These copies leave out some clones; in studies compared against another copy, an unresolved V gene accounts for under half, and the cause of the remainder is not known. V and J calls and clone size are those listed in that table; D and trimming were worked out from the DNA. Present in this sample are over 950,000 clones, approximately 80% of which were seen just once. Roughly 0.9% of the sample rests with the top ten.

Looking up the germline V gene (reference sequence) yields CDR1 MNHEY and CDR2 SMNVEV. The CDR3 spans 14 residues, from the cysteine through the phenylalanine. The kept DNA is CDR3 alone, 42 bases in frame from the first base. The trim is 2 bases for V and 2 bases for J, with a gap of 10 bases between the germline ends. Findings and caveats that apply to the study as a whole: Incomplete sequencing was indicated by rarefaction of sorted-subset datasets, despite the large sequencing depth. Compared with non-shared clonotypes, the clonotypes found in all four sorted-subset donors had higher generation probabilities. Sampling was restricted to blood, and TCR repertoires in tissue are likely to differ from TCR repertoires in blood. Pairwise subsampling indicated that sequencing depth was expected to affect the degree of clonotype sharing among donors. The genetic and exposure-history diversity represented was limited by the small number of donors. Sharing across a few donors was observed for roughly 5.4% of naive CD4, over 3% of naive CD8, 2.3% of memory CD4, and approximately 0.41% of memory CD8 clonotypes. Estimated clonotype richness was generally larger for naive than for memory subsets.

The donors were healthy, HIV-negative adults who had no recently reported acute infections or vaccinations. Every donor was a Caucasian adult residing in Nashville, Tennessee, USA. CD4+ T cells were enriched by magnetic negative selection, after which naive cells were positively selected on CD45RA and the negative fraction was taken as the memory subset. Blood was collected by leukapheresis, and PBMCs were isolated by Ficoll-Histopaque density gradient centrifugation and then cryopreserved in liquid nitrogen vapor phase. Purity and quantity of every magnetically sorted T cell population were checked by analytical flow cytometry. Genomic DNA was isolated from each sorted fraction and quantified by UV absorbance on a Nanodrop 2000c.

Sequencing input: memory CD4+ T cells from PBMCs. The cell subset or site label, read with the paper, signifies: CD45RA-negative fraction. Rearrangement joined TRBV27 to TRBJ2-7; TRBD2 is a possible D gene, resting on 6 matching bases. This TCR was recovered from a man younger than 35 in good health. Some clones in this sample may be carry-over from other donors' samples. The CDR3 protein sequence reads: CASSLRGYAYEQYF. The nucleotide sequence is given as TGTGCCAGCAGTTTACGGGGGTATGCCTACGAGCAGTACTTC.